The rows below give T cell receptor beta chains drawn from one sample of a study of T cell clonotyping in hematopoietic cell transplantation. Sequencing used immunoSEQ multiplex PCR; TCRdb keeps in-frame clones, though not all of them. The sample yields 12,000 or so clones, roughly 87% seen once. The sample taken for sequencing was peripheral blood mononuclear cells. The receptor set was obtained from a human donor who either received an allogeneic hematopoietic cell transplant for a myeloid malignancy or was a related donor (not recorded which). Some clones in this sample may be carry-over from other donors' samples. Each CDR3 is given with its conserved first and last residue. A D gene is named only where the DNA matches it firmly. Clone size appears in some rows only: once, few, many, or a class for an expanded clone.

CDR3: CASSVGTGELFF
DNA: TGTGCCAGCAGCGTGGGAACCGGGGAGCTGTTTTTT
V: TRBV9
D: NA
J: TRBJ2-2
size: NA

CDR3: CASSPARADTQYF
DNA: TGTGCCAGCAGCCCGGCCAGGGCAGATACGCAGTATTTT
V: TRBV7-9
D: NA
J: TRBJ2-3
size: NA

CDR3: CASTRAYNSPLHF
DNA: TGTGCCAGCACCAGGGCCTATAATTCACCCCTCCACTTT
V: TRBV2
D: NA
J: TRBJ1-6
size: once

CDR3: CASSEPGKGQPQHF
DNA: TGTGCCAGCAGTGAACCAGGGAAGGGTCAGCCCCAGCATTTT
V: TRBV2
D: NA
J: TRBJ1-5
size: few

CDR3: CAISGDEGMNTEAFF
DNA: TGTGCCATCAGTGGAGACGAGGGAATGAACACTGAAGCTTTCTTT
V: TRBV10-3
D: NA
J: TRBJ1-1
size: NA

CDR3: CASSINRGRNTEAFF
DNA: TGTGCCAGCAGTATAAACAGGGGAAGGAACACTGAAGCTTTCTTT
V: TRBV7-9
D: TRBD1
J: TRBJ1-1
size: NA

CDR3: CASSQERGGNEKLFF
DNA: TGCGCCAGCAGCCAAGAAAGGGGAGGGAATGAAAAACTGTTTTTT
V: TRBV4-3
D: NA
J: TRBJ1-4
size: NA

CDR3: CASTRRGPYNSPLHF
DNA: TGTGCCAGCACCCGAAGAGGCCCCTATAATTCACCCCTCCACTTT
V: TRBV27
D: NA
J: TRBJ1-6
size: NA

CDR3: CASSLGTYYSNQPQHF
DNA: TGTGCCAGCAGCCTCGGGACATACTATAGCAATCAGCCCCAGCATTTT
V: TRBV28
D: NA
J: TRBJ1-5
size: NA

CDR3: CARSSEWSGDEKLFF
DNA: TGTGCCAGAAGCTCTGAATGGTCCGGGGATGAAAAACTGTTTTTT
V: TRBV7-5
D: NA
J: TRBJ1-4
size: NA

CDR3: CASSVRRDGNEQFF
DNA: TGTGCCAGCAGCGTCCGTCGGGACGGTAATGAGCAGTTCTTC
V: TRBV9
D: NA
J: TRBJ2-1
size: NA

CDR3: CASSLPAGSTEAFF
DNA: TGTGCCAGCTCACTCCCAGCAGGGTCCACTGAAGCTTTCTTT
V: TRBV18
D: NA
J: TRBJ1-1
size: NA

CDR3: CASSLTGVQDYGYTF
DNA: TGTGCCAGCAGCTTAACAGGGGTTCAGGACTATGGCTACACCTTC
V: TRBV7-3
D: NA
J: TRBJ1-2
size: NA

CDR3: CASSLPGGYTF
DNA: TGTGCCAGCAGCTTACCAGGTGGCTACACCTTC
V: TRBV7-2
D: NA
J: TRBJ1-2
size: NA

CDR3: CASSSLAGDYNEQFF
DNA: TGTGCCAGCAGCTCACTAGCGGGGGACTACAATGAGCAGTTCTTC
V: TRBV7-6
D: TRBD2
J: TRBJ2-1
size: once

CDR3: CASSFTGDEKLFF
DNA: TGTGCCAGCAGCTTTACAGGGGATGAAAAACTGTTTTTT
V: TRBV7-2
D: TRBD1
J: TRBJ1-4
size: NA

CDR3: CAWSVGSGQGTFGTQYF
DNA: TGTGCCTGGAGTGTAGGATCCGGGCAGGGGACGTTTGGGACCCAGTACTTC
V: TRBV30
D: NA
J: TRBJ2-5
size: NA

CDR3: CASSLSGGQPQHF
DNA: TGTGCCAGCAGTTTATCCGGGGGGCAGCCCCAGCATTTT
V: TRBV27
D: NA
J: TRBJ1-5
size: NA

CDR3: CSVVAGANYGYTF
DNA: TGCAGCGTTGTAGCGGGGGCTAACTATGGCTACACCTTC
V: TRBV29-1
D: NA
J: TRBJ1-2
size: NA

CDR3: CASSLLPPGGANTEAFF
DNA: TGTGCCAGCAGCTTACTTCCTCCCGGGGGAGCGAACACTGAAGCTTTCTTT
V: TRBV7-3
D: NA
J: TRBJ1-1
size: NA

CDR3: CASSWGPSREDTQYF
DNA: TGCGCCAGCAGCTGGGGGCCCTCCCGGGAGGATACGCAGTATTTT
V: TRBV5-1
D: NA
J: TRBJ2-3
size: NA

CDR3: CSVGSGGGTDTQYF
DNA: TGCAGCGTCGGTAGCGGGGGGGGCACAGATACGCAGTATTTT
V: TRBV29-1
D: TRBD2
J: TRBJ2-3
size: NA

CDR3: CASRLGAVGETQYF
DNA: TGTGCCAGCCGACTAGGGGCAGTAGGGGAGACCCAGTACTTC
V: TRBV5-5
D: NA
J: TRBJ2-5
size: NA

CDR3: CASSLRGGRGIQETQYF
DNA: TGTGCCAGCAGTTTAAGGGGCGGCAGGGGGATCCAAGAGACCCAGTACTTC
V: TRBV27
D: TRBD1
J: TRBJ2-5
size: NA

CDR3: CASSPRLAGGPYEQYF
DNA: TGTGCCAGTAGCCCTAGACTAGCGGGGGGGCCCTACGAGCAGTACTTC
V: TRBV19
D: TRBD2
J: TRBJ2-7
size: NA

CDR3: CASRTGSGNTIYF
DNA: TGTGCCAGTAGGACAGGGTCTGGAAACACCATATATTTT
V: TRBV19
D: TRBD1
J: TRBJ1-3
size: NA

CDR3: CASSLGTGPYEQYF
DNA: TGCGCCAGCAGCTTGGGGACAGGGCCCTACGAGCAGTACTTC
V: TRBV5-1
D: TRBD1
J: TRBJ2-7
size: NA

CDR3: CASSLGRDIIYEQYF
DNA: TGTGCTAGCAGCTTAGGGCGGGACATTATCTACGAGCAGTACTTC
V: TRBV7-7
D: NA
J: TRBJ2-7
size: NA

CDR3: CASSLVAAKGELFF
DNA: TGTGCCAGCAGCTTAGTTGCGGCGAAAGGGGAGCTGTTTTTT
V: TRBV7-2
D: NA
J: TRBJ2-2
size: NA

CDR3: CASSRQGGRGQGDTQYF
DNA: TGTGCCAGCAGCAGACAGGGAGGGCGGGGGCAGGGAGATACGCAGTATTTT
V: TRBV7-3
D: NA
J: TRBJ2-3
size: NA

CDR3: CASSELAGTPDTQYF
DNA: TGTGCCAGCAGCGAACTAGCGGGGACCCCAGATACGCAGTATTTT
V: TRBV9
D: TRBD2
J: TRBJ2-3
size: NA

CDR3: CAWTHTGTGKLRQYF
DNA: TGTGCCTGGACCCATACCGGGACAGGGAAACTCAGGCAGTACTTC
V: TRBV30
D: TRBD1
J: TRBJ2-7
size: once

CDR3: CASSQEGWYEQYF
DNA: TGCGCCAGCAGCCAAGAGGGGTGGTACGAGCAGTACTTC
V: TRBV4-1
D: NA
J: TRBJ2-7
size: NA

CDR3: CASAPTGPYEQYF
DNA: TGTGCTAGTGCCCCGACAGGCCCCTACGAGCAGTACTTC
V: TRBV12-5
D: NA
J: TRBJ2-7
size: NA

CDR3: CASSEGTRGFTGELFF
DNA: TGTGCCAGCAGTGAGGGGACTAGGGGATTCACCGGGGAGCTGTTTTTT
V: TRBV2
D: TRBD2
J: TRBJ2-2
size: NA

CDR3: CASSQESPSGYYEQYF
DNA: TGCGCCAGCAGCCAAGAAAGCCCCAGCGGGTACTACGAGCAGTACTTC
V: TRBV4-3
D: NA
J: TRBJ2-7
size: NA

CDR3: CASSLAGPVPNTGELFF
DNA: TGCGCCAGCAGCTTGGCGGGTCCAGTACCTAACACCGGGGAGCTGTTTTTT
V: TRBV5-1
D: NA
J: TRBJ2-2
size: once

CDR3: CASSTGTDGQPQHF
DNA: TGTGCCAGTAGTACAGGGACAGATGGTCAGCCCCAGCATTTT
V: TRBV19
D: TRBD1
J: TRBJ1-5
size: NA

CDR3: CASSTGTDYEQYF
DNA: TGTGCCAGTAGTACCGGGACAGACTACGAGCAGTACTTC
V: TRBV19
D: TRBD1
J: TRBJ2-7
size: few

CDR3: CASSIPSYGYTF
DNA: TGTGCCAGTAGTATCCCGAGCTATGGCTACACCTTC
V: TRBV19
D: NA
J: TRBJ1-2
size: NA

CDR3: CASSLARGLESYEQYF
DNA: TGTGCCAGCAGCTTAGCGAGGGGGTTAGAAAGCTACGAGCAGTACTTC
V: TRBV7-9
D: NA
J: TRBJ2-7
size: NA

CDR3: CASSLGGDTEAFF
DNA: TGTGCCAGCAGCTTAGGGGGAGACACTGAAGCTTTCTTT
V: TRBV7-9
D: NA
J: TRBJ1-1
size: NA

CDR3: CASSSTFRLAGQQFF
DNA: TGTGCCAGCAGCTCTACCTTCCGACTAGCGGGGCAGCAGTTCTTC
V: TRBV2
D: TRBD2
J: TRBJ2-1
size: NA

CDR3: CASSEGGVNEKLFF
DNA: TGTGCCAGCAGCGAGGGGGGCGTTAATGAAAAACTGTTTTTT
V: TRBV9
D: NA
J: TRBJ1-4
size: NA

CDR3: CASSFPRDRRGTDTQYF
DNA: TGCGCCAGCAGCTTTCCCAGGGACAGGCGGGGCACAGATACGCAGTATTTT
V: TRBV5-1
D: TRBD1
J: TRBJ2-3
size: NA

CDR3: CASSFRDTSYNSPLHF
DNA: TGTGCCAGCAGCTTTCGGGACACCTCCTATAATTCACCCCTCCACTTT
V: TRBV7-2
D: NA
J: TRBJ1-6
size: NA

CDR3: CASSPWERTSGDIQYF
DNA: TGTGCCAGCTCACCCTGGGAGAGGACTAGCGGGGACATTCAGTACTTC
V: TRBV18
D: TRBD2
J: TRBJ2-4
size: NA

CDR3: CASSSAVRGGQETQYF
DNA: TGTGCCAGCAGCTCCGCGGTGCGGGGGGGACAAGAGACCCAGTACTTC
V: TRBV7-6
D: TRBD2
J: TRBJ2-5
size: NA

CDR3: CSANRGLDEQYF
DNA: TGCAGCGCTAACAGGGGGCTCGACGAGCAGTACTTC
V: TRBV29-1
D: TRBD1
J: TRBJ2-7
size: NA

CDR3: CSVEVYTDTQYF
DNA: TGCAGCGTTGAAGTGTACACAGATACGCAGTATTTT
V: TRBV29-1
D: NA
J: TRBJ2-3
size: NA

CDR3: CASSLPGNNEQFF
DNA: TGTGCCAGCAGCTTGCCGGGGAACAATGAGCAGTTCTTC
V: TRBV5-4
D: NA
J: TRBJ2-1
size: NA

CDR3: CASSLVAGEETQYF
DNA: TGTGCCAGCAGCTTAGTAGCGGGGGAAGAGACCCAGTACTTC
V: TRBV7-9
D: TRBD2
J: TRBJ2-5
size: once

CDR3: CASSLGRTGAGNTIYF
DNA: TGTGCCAGCAGCTTAGGCCGGACAGGGGCTGGAAACACCATATATTTT
V: TRBV13
D: TRBD1
J: TRBJ1-3
size: few

CDR3: CASSLWALTEGRDNQPQHF
DNA: TGTGCCAGCAGTTTATGGGCACTTACGGAGGGTAGGGACAATCAGCCCCAGCATTTT
V: TRBV27
D: NA
J: TRBJ1-5
size: NA

CDR3: CASSLLEGAAETQYF
DNA: TGTGCCAGCAGCCTCCTCGAGGGGGCGGCAGAGACCCAGTACTTC
V: TRBV7-3
D: TRBD1
J: TRBJ2-5
size: NA

CDR3: CASSQEPGTENYEQYF
DNA: TGCGCCAGCAGCCAAGAACCCGGGACAGAAAACTACGAGCAGTACTTC
V: TRBV4-1
D: TRBD1
J: TRBJ2-7
size: NA

CDR3: CASSSRGAGTDTQYF
DNA: TGTGCCAGCAGCTCCCGGGGGGCTGGCACAGATACGCAGTATTTT
V: TRBV11-1
D: NA
J: TRBJ2-3
size: NA